The 24 T cell receptor beta chains presented below share a single source sample, sequenced in a study of T cell changes during pregnancy in multiple sclerosis. Some clones are missing from TCRdb's copy, which holds only in-frame ones; the method was immunoSEQ multiplex PCR. Of 79,000 or so clones detected, about 85% appear once; the ten largest clones hold 3.3%. The material was peripheral blood, obtained before pregnancy. The receptors were sampled from a female donor with multiple sclerosis, enrolled in a pregnancy study.

The chain combines TRBV4-1 with TRBJ2-1, with 10 bases lining up with TRBD2. V lost 0 bases and J lost 15; bases outside the gene matches: 5. The germline gives CDR1 MGHRA, CDR2 YSYEKL. This CDR3 comprises 13 residues. This CDR3 reads CASSQELAGIRFF. CDR3 bases: TGCGCCAGCAGCCAAGAACTAGCGGGAATTCGGTTCTTC.

The chain uses TRBV13 and TRBJ2-1, with TRBD2 matching 10 bases. The CDR3 is made up of 17 amino acids. Trimming took 1 base from V and 1 from J; bases not matched to a gene: 4. Germline V gene lookup returns CDR1 PRHDT and CDR2 FYEKMQ (reference sequence). This CDR3 reads CASSLVLSGRSYNEQFF. In DNA, the CDR3 is TGTGCCAGCAGCTTAGTGCTTAGCGGGAGGTCCTACAATGAGCAGTTCTTC. The full variable domain, in which reference TRBV13 and TRBJ2-1 provide the parts outside the CDR3, is AAGVIQSPRHLIKEKRETATLKCYPIPRHDTVYWYQQGPGQDPQFLISFYEKMQSDKGSIPDRFSAQQFSDYHSELNMSSLELGDSALYFCASSLVLSGRSYNEQFFGPGTRLTVL.

The chain carries TRBV2 and TRBJ2-1, with 8 bases lining up with TRBD2. The CDR3 sequence is 15 residues long. Looked up from germline, CDR1 is SNHLY and CDR2 is FYNNEI. The J segment lost 3 bases and the V segment lost 8 bases, leaving 9 bases of the junction unmatched. The DNA of the CDR3 is TGTGCCAGCCGCATACTAGCGGACCGCTACAATGAGCAGTTCTTC. This translates into CASRILADRYNEQFF.

With respect to this clone: One junction end does not reproduce the germline sequence, and a read error may be involved. The chain carries TRBV6-4 and TRBJ1-2; D is unclear. Germline loops: CDR1 MRHNA, CDR2 SNTAGT. The CDR3 sequence is 15 residues long. CDR3: CASSDFPGLNYGYTF. CDR3 DNA: TGTGCCAGCAGCGACTTCCCTGGACTGAACTATGGCTACACCTTC.

This sequence joins TRBV6-5 and TRBJ2-5, with TRBD2 identical over 11 bases. The CDR3 spans 15 residues. Germline lookup yields CDR1 MNHEY and CDR2 SVGAGI. Trimming at V came to 6 bases and at J to 5 bases, leaving 8 bases not matched to a gene. Here the CDR3 reads CASSLTSGNAETQYF. In DNA form, the CDR3 reads TGTGCCAGCAGCCTGACTAGCGGGAATGCGGAGACCCAGTACTTC.

The CDR3 protein is CASSPRTDSYEQYF. The CDR3 DNA reads as TGTGCCAGCTCACCACGGACAGACTCCTACGAGCAGTACTTC. The gene calls are TRBV18 and TRBJ2-7, with D perhaps TRBD1 (6 bases). The CDR3 runs 14 residues. Germline-derived CDR1 and CDR2 are KGHSH and LQKENI. Trimming stripped 1 base from V and 0 bases from J, with 7 bases between.

The gene calls are TRBV29-1 and TRBJ2-3, with D perhaps TRBD2 (6 bases). This CDR3 is 12 amino acids long. CDR1 is SQVTM, CDR2 ANQGSEA, per germline. With 3 bases removed from V and 8 bases from J, the gap between germline ends came to 12 bases. In nucleotides, the CDR3 is TGCAGCGTTGAGGGGGGAGGAGCTACGCAGTATTTT. Its translation is CSVEGGGATQYF.

The rearrangement joins TRBV6-6 to TRBJ1-4; 7 bases fit TRBD1. Unmatched junction bases numbered 12, after V lost 8 bases and J lost 6 bases. The CDR3 covers 15 residues. Germline values: CDR1 MNHNY, CDR2 SVGAGI (reference sequence). In DNA, the CDR3 is TGTGCCAGCCGGCTACGCCAGGGGGGAGATGAAAAACTGTTTTTT. It encodes CASRLRQGGDEKLFF.

CDR3: CASTRDSGNTIYF. The CDR3 region has the DNA TGTGCCAGTACGAGAGACAGTGGAAACACCATATATTTT. This chain joins TRBV19 and TRBJ1-3, with D possibly being TRBD1 (5 bases). The germline gives CDR1 LNHDA, CDR2 SQIVND (reference sequence). V was clipped by 7 bases and J by 3 bases, with 10 bases between them. This CDR3 is built from 13 residues.

The chain joins TRBV6-5 to TRBJ1-1, with 7 bases matching TRBD1. V lost 7 bases, J lost 13 bases, and 15 bases stayed unmatched. CDR1 is MNHEY and CDR2 is SVGAGI in the germline V gene. This CDR3 is 13 amino acids long. For the CDR3, the DNA is TGTGCCAGCACCTTGACTACAGGGGCGCCGGGTTTCTTT. It encodes CASTLTTGAPGFF.

The rearrangement links TRBV18 to TRBJ2-7, with D maybe TRBD2 (5 bases). Germline CDR1 reads KGHSH; CDR2 reads LQKENI. The CDR3 is made up of 15 amino acids. With 6 bases removed from V and 4 bases from J, the gap between germline ends came to 19 bases. The CDR3 nucleotides read TGTGCCAGCTCCTCATCCCGGGAACACTTTTACGAGCAGTACTTC. Amino acids: CASSSSREHFYEQYF.

The chain carries TRBV19 and TRBJ2-5; maybe TRBD2 (5 bases). The CDR3 is 14 amino acids. CDR1 is LNHDA and CDR2 is SQIVND in the germline V gene (reference sequence). The V end lost 1 base, the J end lost 3 bases, and 9 bases lay between the germline ends. The CDR3 DNA sequence: TGTGCCAGTAGTATAGGTTCCGGGAAAGAGACCCAGTACTTC. Protein: CASSIGSGKETQYF.

This chain links TRBV19 with TRBJ1-4; D is uncertain. There are 19 residues in the CDR3. The germline V and J ends were trimmed by 7 bases and 0 bases, with 24 bases remaining between them. Germline assignment: CDR1 LNHDA and CDR2 SQIVND (reference sequence). For the CDR3, the DNA is TGTGCCAGTACCGGCGGAGGACTGGGCCCTTGGACAACTAATGAAAAACTGTTTTTT. This translates into CASTGGGLGPWTTNEKLFF. The variable domain in full, completed from reference TRBV19 and TRBJ1-4, reads DGGITQSPKYLFRKEGQNVTLSCEQNLNHDAMYWYRQDPGQGLRLIYYSQIVNDFQKGDIAEGYSVSREKKESFPLTVTSAQKNPTAFYLCASTGGGLGPWTTNEKLFFGSGTQLSVL.

This clone is a singleton in its sample. J is TRBJ1-3 and V is TRBV5-6, with D perhaps TRBD1 (5 bases). This CDR3 region has 15 residues. The ends were cut back, 0 bases at V and 9 bases at J, with 16 bases in the middle. Germline loops: CDR1 SGHDT, CDR2 YYEEEE. CDR3 protein: CASSLVTAQGSTIYF. CDR3 DNA sequence: TGTGCCAGCAGCTTGGTAACGGCTCAGGGCTCCACCATATATTTT. Full variable domain (rest looked up from reference TRBV5-6 and TRBJ1-3): DAGVTQSPTHLIKTRGQQVTLRCSPKSGHDTVSWYQQALGQGPQFIFQYYEEEERQRGNFPDRFSGHQFPNYSSELNVNALLLGDSALYLCASSLVTAQGSTIYFGEGSWLTVV.

There are a few counts of this clone. This sequence joins TRBV28 and TRBJ1-2; 9 bases match TRBD1. J lost 5 bases, V lost 2 bases, and 9 bases had no gene match. In germline, CDR1 is MDHEN, CDR2 SYDVKM. There are 16 residues in the CDR3. This CDR3 reads CASSLDSGTGYYGYTF. CDR3 DNA sequence: TGTGCCAGCAGTTTAGACTCCGGGACAGGGTATTATGGCTACACCTTC.

The V and J genes are TRBV7-2 and TRBJ2-1, with a tentative D call TRBD2 (5 bases). This CDR3 spans 17 amino acids. From germline, CDR1 is SGHTA and CDR2 FQGNSA. The V end lost 5 bases, the J end lost 0 bases, and 17 bases lay between the germline ends. The CDR3, as DNA: TGTGCCAGCAGCCTCACGCCCGGGAAAAGCTCCTACAATGAGCAGTTCTTC. Its protein is CASSLTPGKSSYNEQFF.

The chain joins TRBV27 to TRBJ1-1; TRBD1 aligns across 10 bases. J lost 4 bases, V lost 3 bases, and 11 bases had no gene match. The CDR3 has 17 residues. Germline-derived CDR1 and CDR2 are MNHEY and SMNVEV (reference sequence). In DNA form, the CDR3 reads TGTGCCAGCAGTTTGGGACAGGGGACGGGTGCCGGCACTGAAGCTTTCTTT. Amino acid sequence: CASSLGQGTGAGTEAFF.

This clone has just one count. Here the CDR3 DNA reads TGTGCCAGCAGCCAAGATCCGGCTAGCGGGGGGGGTGAGCAGTTCTTC. Amino acids: CASSQDPASGGGEQFF. The V call is TRBV4-2, the J call TRBJ2-1, with 12 bases aligning to TRBD2. The CDR3 is 16 amino acids. The J segment lost 9 bases and the V segment lost 0 bases, leaving 6 bases of the junction unmatched. CDR1 and CDR2 (germline): LGHNA, YNFKEQ.

The chain recombines TRBV6-6 with TRBJ2-7, with 9 bases identical to TRBD2. Per germline, CDR1 MNHNY and CDR2 SVGAGI (reference sequence). V shed 3 bases and J 4 bases; nucleotides not matched to a gene: 7. The CDR3 is 15 amino acids. The CDR3 DNA follows: TGTGCCAGCAGTTATGGGGGACTAGCAAAATACGAGCAGTACTTC. Translating gives CASSYGGLAKYEQYF.

The chain uses TRBV6-6 and TRBJ1-5; TRBD1 agrees at 10 bases. Germline loops: CDR1 MNHNY, CDR2 SVGAGI (reference sequence). V lost 4 bases to trimming and J lost 2 bases; unmatched junction nucleotides: 5. CDR3 length: 16 amino acids. The CDR3 loop is CASSSGTGAGNQPQHF. The CDR3 nucleotides are TGTGCCAGCAGTTCCGGGACAGGGGCTGGCAATCAGCCCCAGCATTTT.

This chain links TRBV4-2 with TRBJ2-2, with 7 bases lining up with TRBD1. Per the germline V gene, CDR1 is LGHNA and CDR2 is YNFKEQ. The CDR3 consists of 17 residues. Unmatched junction bases numbered 5, after V lost 1 base and J lost 0 bases. The CDR3 DNA follows: TGTGCCAGCAGCCAAGGACCCCAGGGGGCGAACACCGGGGAGCTGTTTTTT. Amino acid sequence: CASSQGPQGANTGELFF.

The rearrangement links TRBV4-1 to TRBJ2-1; 8 nucleotides agree with TRBD2. From germline, CDR1 is MGHRA and CDR2 YSYEKL. The CDR3 sequence is 16 residues long. V lost 0 bases and J lost 10; bases outside the gene matches: 11. CDR3 loop: CASSQDYPAGVLEQFF. In DNA, the CDR3 is TGCGCCAGCAGCCAAGATTATCCAGCGGGAGTACTCGAGCAGTTCTTC.

This clone was detected once. V gene TRBV9 combines with J gene TRBJ1-2; maybe TRBD1 (6 bases). V lost 0 bases, J lost 8 bases, and 11 bases lay in between. Germline V lookup: CDR1 SGDLS, CDR2 YYNGEE. This CDR3 has 13 residues. The CDR3 loop is CASSVEGVSGYTF. The CDR3 DNA follows: TGTGCCAGCAGCGTAGAGGGGGTTAGCGGCTACACCTTC.

The chain uses TRBV6-5 and TRBJ2-1; D remains ambiguous. This CDR3 spans 13 amino acids. V lost 6 bases, J lost 9 bases, and 15 bases lay in between. Germline CDR1 MNHEY, CDR2 SVGAGI. CDR3 loop: CASRPSRISEQFF. For the CDR3, the DNA is TGTGCCAGCAGGCCCTCTAGGATTAGTGAGCAGTTCTTC.